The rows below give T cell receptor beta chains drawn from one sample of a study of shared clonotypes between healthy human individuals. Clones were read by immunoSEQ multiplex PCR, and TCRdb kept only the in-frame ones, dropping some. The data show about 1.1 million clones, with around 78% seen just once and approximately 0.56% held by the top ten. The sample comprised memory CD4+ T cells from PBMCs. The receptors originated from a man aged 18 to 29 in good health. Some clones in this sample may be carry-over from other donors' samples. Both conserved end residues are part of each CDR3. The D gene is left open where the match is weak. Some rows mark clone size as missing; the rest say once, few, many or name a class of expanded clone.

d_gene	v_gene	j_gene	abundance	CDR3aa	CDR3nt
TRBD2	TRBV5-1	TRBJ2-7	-	CASSPSAGGQAYEQYF	TGCGCCAGCAGCCCCTCGGCGGGAGGGCAGGCCTACGAGCAGTACTTC
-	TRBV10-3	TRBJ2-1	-	CAIRRGLLVNEQFF	TGTGCCATCAGGAGGGGGTTGTTGGTCAATGAGCAGTTCTTC
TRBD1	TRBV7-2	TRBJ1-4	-	CASSLLGQGNEKLFF	TGTGCCAGCAGCTTGCTAGGACAGGGAAATGAAAAACTGTTTTTT
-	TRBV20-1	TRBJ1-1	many	CSASPPHW	TGCAGTGCTAGCCCTCCGCATTGG
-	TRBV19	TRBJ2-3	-	CASSIPSASTDTQYF	TGTGCCAGTAGTATCCCTAGCGCGAGCACAGATACGCAGTATTTT
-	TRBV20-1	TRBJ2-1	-	CSARVGEQFF	TGCAGTGCTAGAGTGGGTGAGCAGTTCTTC
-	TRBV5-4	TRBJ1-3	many	CASSSGQRASGNTIYF	TGTGCCAGCAGCTCTGGGCAAAGGGCCTCTGGAAACACCATATATTTT
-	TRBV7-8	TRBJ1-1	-	CASSKQRAENTEAFF	TGTGCCAGCAGCAAGCAGCGGGCTGAGAACACTGAAGCTTTCTTT
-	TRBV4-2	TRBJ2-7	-	CASSQDPEGEQYF	TGTGCCAGCAGCCAAGATCCAGAAGGCGAGCAGTACTTC
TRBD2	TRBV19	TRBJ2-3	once	CAILSGGRTDTQYF	TGTGCCATCCTAAGCGGGGGACGCACAGATACGCAGTATTTT
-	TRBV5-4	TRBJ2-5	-	CASSRTGVRETQYF	TGTGCCAGCAGCCGAACTGGGGTGCGGGAGACCCAGTACTTC
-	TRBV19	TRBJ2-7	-	CASSMVGSYEQYF	TGTGCCAGTAGTATGGTTGGATCCTACGAGCAGTACTTC
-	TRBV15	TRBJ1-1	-	CATSRGGVVTEAFF	TGTGCCACCAGCAGAGGGGGGGTGGTCACTGAAGCTTTCTTT
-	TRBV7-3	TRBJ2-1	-	CASSSANNEQFF	TGTGCCAGCAGCTCCGCTAACAATGAGCAGTTCTTC
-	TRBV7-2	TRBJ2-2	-	CASSLNRGTGELFF	TGTGCCAGCAGCTTAAATCGGGGCACCGGGGAGCTGTTTTTT
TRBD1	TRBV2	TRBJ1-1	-	CASSLTGGDTEAFF	TGTGCCAGCAGCTTGACAGGGGGCGACACTGAAGCTTTCTTT
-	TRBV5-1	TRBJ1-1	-	CASSFPSGANTEAFF	TGCGCCAGCAGCTTCCCTTCCGGGGCGAACACTGAAGCTTTCTTT
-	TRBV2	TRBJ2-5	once	CASTGDQTQYF	TGTGCCAGCACCGGAGACCAGACCCAGTACTTC
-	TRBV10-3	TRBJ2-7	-	CAISDATGVDEQYF	TGTGCCATCAGTGACGCAACAGGAGTCGACGAGCAGTACTTC
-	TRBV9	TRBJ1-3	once	CASSARPGAAGNTIYF	TGTGCCAGCAGCGCACGACCGGGGGCGGCTGGAAACACCATATATTTT
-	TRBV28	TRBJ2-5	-	CASSFGGASKETQYF	TGTGCCAGCAGTTTTGGCGGAGCGAGCAAAGAGACCCAGTACTTC
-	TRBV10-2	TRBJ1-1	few	CASSGRGRVAFF	TGCGCCAGCAGTGGGCGAGGGCGGGTAGCTTTCTTT
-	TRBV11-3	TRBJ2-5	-	CASSLDRAGETQYF	TGTGCCAGCAGCTTAGACCGGGCCGGGGAGACCCAGTACTTC
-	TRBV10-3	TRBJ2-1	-	CAISETGLSQFF	TGTGCCATCAGTGAAACAGGGTTGTCGCAGTTCTTC
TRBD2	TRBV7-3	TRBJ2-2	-	CASSLRLAGESGELFF	TGTGCCAGCAGCTTAAGACTAGCGGGAGAGTCGGGGGAGCTGTTTTTT
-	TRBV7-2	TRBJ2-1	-	CASSSPLKGRGSSYNEQFF	TGTGCCAGCAGCTCACCTCTTAAGGGGCGGGGTAGCTCCTACAATGAGCAGTTCTTC
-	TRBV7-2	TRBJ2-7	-	CASSLAREAAYEQYF	TGTGCCAGCAGCTTAGCGCGGGAAGCGGCCTACGAGCAGTACTTC
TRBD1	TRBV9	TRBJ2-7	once	CASSVGWDRAYEQYF	TGTGCCAGCAGCGTCGGCTGGGACAGGGCGTACGAGCAGTACTTC